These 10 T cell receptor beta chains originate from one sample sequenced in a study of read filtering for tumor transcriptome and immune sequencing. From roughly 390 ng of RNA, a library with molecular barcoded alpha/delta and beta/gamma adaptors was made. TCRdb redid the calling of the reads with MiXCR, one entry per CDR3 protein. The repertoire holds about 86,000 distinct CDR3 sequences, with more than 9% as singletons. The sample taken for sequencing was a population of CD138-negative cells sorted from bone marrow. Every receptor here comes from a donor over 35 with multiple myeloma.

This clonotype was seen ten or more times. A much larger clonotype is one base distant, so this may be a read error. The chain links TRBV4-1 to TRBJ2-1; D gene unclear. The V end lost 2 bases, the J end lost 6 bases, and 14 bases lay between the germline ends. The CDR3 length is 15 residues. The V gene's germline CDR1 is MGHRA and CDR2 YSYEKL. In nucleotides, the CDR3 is TGCGCCAGCAGCCAATCCAGCGAGGATGTCAATGAGCAGTTCTTC. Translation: CASSQSSEDVNEQFF.

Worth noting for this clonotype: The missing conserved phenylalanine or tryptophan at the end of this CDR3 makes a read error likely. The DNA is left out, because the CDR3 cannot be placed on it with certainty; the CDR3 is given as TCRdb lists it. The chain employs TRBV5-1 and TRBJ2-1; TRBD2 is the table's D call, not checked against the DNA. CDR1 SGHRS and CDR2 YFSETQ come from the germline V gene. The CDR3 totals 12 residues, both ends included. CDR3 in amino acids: CTSKAEGDEQLL.

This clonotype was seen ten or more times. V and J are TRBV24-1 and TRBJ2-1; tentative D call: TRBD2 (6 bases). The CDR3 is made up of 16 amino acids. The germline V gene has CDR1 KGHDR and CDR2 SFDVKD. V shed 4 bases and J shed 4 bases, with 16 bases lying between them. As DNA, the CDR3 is TGTGCCACCAGTGACCCCAAGAGCGGGCAGTACAATGAGCAGTTCTTC. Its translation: CATSDPKSGQYNEQFF.

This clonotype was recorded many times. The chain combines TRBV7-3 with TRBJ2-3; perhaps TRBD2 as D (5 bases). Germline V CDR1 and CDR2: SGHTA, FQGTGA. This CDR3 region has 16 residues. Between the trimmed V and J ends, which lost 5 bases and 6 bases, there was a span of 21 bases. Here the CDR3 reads CASSPSAVRADDTQYF. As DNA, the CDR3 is TGTGCCAGCAGCCCTAGTGCTGTGAGGGCCGATGATACGCAGTATTTT. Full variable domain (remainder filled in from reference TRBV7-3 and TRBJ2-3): GAGVSQTPSNKVTEKGKYVELRCDPISGHTALYWYRQSLGQGPEFLIYFQGTGAADDSGLPNDRFFAVRPEGSVSTLKIQRTERGDSAVYLCASSPSAVRADDTQYFGPGTRLTVL.

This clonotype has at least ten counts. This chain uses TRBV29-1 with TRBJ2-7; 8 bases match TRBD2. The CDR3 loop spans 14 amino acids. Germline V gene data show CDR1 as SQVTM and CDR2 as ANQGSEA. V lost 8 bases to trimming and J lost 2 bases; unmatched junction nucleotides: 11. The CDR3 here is CSTRSGRGAYEQYF. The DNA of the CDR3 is TGCAGCACCAGAAGCGGGAGAGGGGCCTACGAGCAGTACTTC.

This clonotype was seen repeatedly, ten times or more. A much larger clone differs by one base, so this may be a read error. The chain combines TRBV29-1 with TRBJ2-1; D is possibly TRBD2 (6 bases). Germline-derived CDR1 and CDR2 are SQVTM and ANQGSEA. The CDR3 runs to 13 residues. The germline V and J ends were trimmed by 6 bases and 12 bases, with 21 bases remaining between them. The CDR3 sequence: CSVTPGSADGQFF. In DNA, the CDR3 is TGCAGCGTGACTCCCGGGAGTGCAGATGGGCAGTTCTTC.

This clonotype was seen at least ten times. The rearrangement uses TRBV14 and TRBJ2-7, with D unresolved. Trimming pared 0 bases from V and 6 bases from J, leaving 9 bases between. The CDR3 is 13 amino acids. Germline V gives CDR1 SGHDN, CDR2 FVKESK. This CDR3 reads CASSQETPAEQYF. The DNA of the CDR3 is TGTGCCAGCAGCCAAGAGACTCCAGCCGAGCAGTACTTC.

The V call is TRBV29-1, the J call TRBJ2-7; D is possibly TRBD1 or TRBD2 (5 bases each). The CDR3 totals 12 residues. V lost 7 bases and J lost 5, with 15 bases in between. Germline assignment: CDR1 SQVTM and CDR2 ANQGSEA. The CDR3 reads CSALGRWDEQYF. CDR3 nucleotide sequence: TGCAGCGCTCTGGGACGGTGGGACGAGCAGTACTTC.

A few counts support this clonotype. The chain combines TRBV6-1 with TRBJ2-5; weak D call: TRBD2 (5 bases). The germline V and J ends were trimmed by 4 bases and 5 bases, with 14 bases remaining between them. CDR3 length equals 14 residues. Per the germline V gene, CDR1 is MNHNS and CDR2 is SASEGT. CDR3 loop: CASSATGSLETQYF. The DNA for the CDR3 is TGTGCCAGCAGTGCCACGGGGTCGTTGGAGACCCAGTACTTC.

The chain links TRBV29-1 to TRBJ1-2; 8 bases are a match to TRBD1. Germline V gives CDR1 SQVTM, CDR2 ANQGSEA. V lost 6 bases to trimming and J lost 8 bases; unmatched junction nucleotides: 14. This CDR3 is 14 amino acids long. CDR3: CSVAQGEQMGGYTF. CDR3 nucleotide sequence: TGCAGCGTAGCACAGGGGGAGCAGATGGGAGGCTACACCTTC. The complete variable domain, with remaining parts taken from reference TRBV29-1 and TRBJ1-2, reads SAVISQKPSRDICQRGTSLTIQCQVDSQVTMMFWYRQQPGQSLTLIATANQGSEATYESGFVIDKFPISRPNLTFSTLTVSNMSPEDSSIYLCSVAQGEQMGGYTFGSGTRLTVV.